This passage covers 30 T cell receptor beta chains from one sample sequenced in a study of T cell changes during pregnancy in multiple sclerosis (dated by TCRdb to between 2019 and 2020). The library was produced with the immunoSEQ multiplex PCR assay. Not all clones reach the TCRdb copy of this immuneACCESS table, which keeps in-frame sequences only. Checked studies attribute under half of the gap to unresolved V genes and leave the rest unexplained. The sample records approximately 100,000 clones, just under 95% of which are singletons. The ten largest clones represent about 4.5% of the sample. The sample was peripheral blood, taken in the first trimester of pregnancy. The receptor set was obtained from a female donor with multiple sclerosis, enrolled in a pregnancy study.

The chain recombines TRBV7-9 with TRBJ2-5, with a possible D match to TRBD2 (5 bases). Germline CDR1 and CDR2: SEHNR and FQNEAQ (reference sequence). V was pared by 0 bases and J by 6 bases, with 20 bases between. The CDR3 covers 17 residues. Written as DNA, the CDR3 is TGTGCCAGCAGCTTAGCGGGCGCCCCCGAGGGTTCAAAGACCCAGTACTTC. Translating gives CASSLAGAPEGSKTQYF. Based on the CDR3 plus reference TRBV7-9 and TRBJ2-5, the full variable domain is DTGVSQNPRHKITKRGQNVTFRCDPISEHNRLYWYRQTLGQGPEFLTYFQNEAQLEKSRLLSDRFSAERPKGSFSTLEIQRTEQGDSAMYLCASSLAGAPEGSKTQYFGPGTRLLVL.

This chain links TRBV5-1 with TRBJ2-7; D is unresolved. The CDR3 is 13 amino acids. V gave up 2 bases and J gave up 3 bases, with 9 bases separating them. From germline, CDR1 is SGHRS and CDR2 YFSETQ. The DNA of the CDR3 is TGCGCCAGCAGCTTCATCGACAACTACGAGCAGTACTTC. Its protein is CASSFIDNYEQYF.

The chain carries TRBV19 and TRBJ2-6; 7 bases align to TRBD1. In germline, CDR1 is LNHDA, CDR2 SQIVND (reference sequence). CDR3 length: 16 amino acids. Trimming removed 4 bases from V and 0 bases from J; junction bases left unmatched: 3. DNA of the CDR3: TGTGCCAGTAGTAAGGGGGCCAGCTCTGGGGCCAACGTCCTGACTTTC. Translating gives CASSKGASSGANVLTF. Combining the CDR3 with reference TRBV19 and TRBJ2-6 gives the whole variable domain DGGITQSPKYLFRKEGQNVTLSCEQNLNHDAMYWYRQDPGQGLRLIYYSQIVNDFQKGDIAEGYSVSREKKESFPLTVTSAQKNPTAFYLCASSKGASSGANVLTFGAGSRLTVL.

The rearrangement joins TRBV13 to TRBJ2-1; 7 positions match TRBD1. V was clipped by 3 bases and J by 4 bases; unmatched bases: 6. Germline V gene sequence: CDR1 PRHDT, CDR2 FYEKMQ (reference sequence). This CDR3 is 15 amino acids long. Here the CDR3 reads CASSFGTASYNEQFF. The CDR3 bases are TGTGCCAGCAGCTTCGGGACAGCCTCTTACAATGAGCAGTTCTTC.

The chain is built from TRBV27 and TRBJ1-2; D gene uncertain. V was shortened by 0 bases and J by 7 bases, with 9 bases between the two germline ends. Germline V gene lookup returns CDR1 MNHEY and CDR2 SMNVEV (reference sequence). This CDR3 has 13 amino acids. DNA of the CDR3: TGTGCCAGCAGTTTATCCGAGGTGGGTGGCTACACCTTC. Translation gives CASSLSEVGGYTF.

The rearrangement uses TRBV29-1 and TRBJ2-7; a weak D match, TRBD1 (6 bases). The CDR3 extends over 13 amino acids. V shed 6 bases and J shed 0 bases, with 12 bases lying between them. Germline V gene lookup returns CDR1 SQVTM and CDR2 ANQGSEA. CDR3: CSVQGRFSYEQYF. For the CDR3, the DNA is TGCAGCGTCCAGGGGCGGTTCTCCTACGAGCAGTACTTC.

The V gene is TRBV6-1, the J gene TRBJ1-2; D perhaps matches TRBD1 (5 bases). Between the trimmed V and J ends, which lost 6 bases and 7 bases, there was a span of 12 bases. The germline CDR1 and CDR2 sequences are MNHNS and SASEGT. This CDR3 is 12 amino acids long. CDR3 DNA: TGTGCCAGCAGCGCGCGGGACGGTGGCTACACCTTC. Its translation is CASSARDGGYTF.

This chain connects TRBV9 to TRBJ2-7; TRBD1 aligns across 7 bases. Germline V gives CDR1 SGDLS, CDR2 YYNGEE. With 4 bases clipped from V and 5 bases from J, the junction kept 15 bases outside the gene matches. This CDR3 is built from 16 residues. This CDR3 reads CASSPISAGGIDEQYF. In DNA, the CDR3 is TGTGCCAGCAGCCCTATTTCGGCAGGGGGTATCGACGAGCAGTACTTC. Drawing the rest from reference TRBV9 and TRBJ2-7, the complete variable domain is DSGVTQTPKHLITATGQRVTLRCSPRSGDLSVYWYQQSLDQGLQFLIQYYNGEERAKGNILERFSAQQFPDLHSELNLSSLELGDSALYFCASSPISAGGIDEQYFGPGTRLTVT.

CDR3 amino acids: CASSPNSNQPQHF. The CDR3 DNA reads TGTGCCAGCTCACCCAATAGCAATCAGCCCCAGCATTTT. The chain is built from TRBV18 and TRBJ1-5; no definite D call. Trimming removed 3 bases from V and 0 bases from J, with 3 bases in between. Germline CDR1 reads KGHSH; CDR2 reads LQKENI. The CDR3 is 13 amino acids.

The gene calls are TRBV9 and TRBJ2-5, with 8 bases identical to TRBD2. This CDR3 has 16 amino acids. Germline CDR1 and CDR2: SGDLS and YYNGEE. The V segment lost 3 bases and the J segment 4 bases; nucleotides outside the gene matches: 11. CDR3 protein: CASSASPTGGSETQYF. In DNA, the CDR3 is TGTGCCAGCAGCGCTTCCCCAACGGGGGGGTCAGAGACCCAGTACTTC.

V and J are TRBV19 and TRBJ2-7; TRBD1 is a possible D gene (6 bases). The length of the CDR3 is 15 residues. Trimming removed 10 bases from V and 3 bases from J, with 22 bases in between. CDR1 is LNHDA, CDR2 SQIVND, per germline (reference sequence). DNA for the CDR3: TGTGCCACAAGCCCTACAGGGAACGTCTACTACGAGCAGTACTTC. It encodes CATSPTGNVYYEQYF.

The J gene is TRBJ2-3, the V gene TRBV5-1; the match to TRBD1 covers 7 bases. Germline CDR1 reads SGHRS; CDR2 reads YFSETQ. J gave up 1 base and V 4 bases, and 3 bases lay outside the gene matches. There are 14 residues in the CDR3. The DNA for the CDR3 is TGCGCCAGCAGCACAGGGACAGGCACAGATACGCAGTATTTT. Translating gives CASSTGTGTDTQYF.

The chain recombines TRBV11-1 with TRBJ2-3; D possibly corresponds to TRBD1 (6 bases). The germline V and J ends were trimmed by 2 bases and 3 bases, with 9 bases remaining between them. The CDR3 loop spans 14 amino acids. CDR1 is SGHAT and CDR2 is FQDESV in the germline V gene (reference sequence). The CDR3 reads CASSLSRGTDTQYF. DNA of the CDR3: TGTGCCAGCAGCTTATCTAGGGGGACAGATACGCAGTATTTT.

The chain links TRBV27 to TRBJ2-3, with 11 bases that match TRBD2. Trimming took 9 bases from V and 6 from J; bases not matched to a gene: 8. Germline values: CDR1 MNHEY, CDR2 SMNVEV (reference sequence). This CDR3 contains 14 residues. CDR3: CASASGGLGDTQYF. CDR3 sequence (DNA): TGTGCCAGTGCTAGCGGGGGGTTAGGGGATACGCAGTATTTT.

The J gene is TRBJ2-3, the V gene TRBV7-3; possibly TRBD2 for D (6 bases). V lost 5 bases and J 5 bases, leaving 23 bases between the germline ends. This CDR3 is built from 17 residues. Germline CDR1 reads SGHTA; CDR2 reads FQGTGA. The CDR3: CASSIRRAAAARDTQYF. The CDR3 region has the DNA TGTGCCAGCAGCATTCGGAGGGCGGCGGCTGCACGAGATACGCAGTATTTT.

The genes are TRBV6-1 and TRBJ2-7; no clear D. This CDR3 comprises 15 residues. The germline V gene has CDR1 MNHNS and CDR2 SASEGT. With 8 bases removed from V and 1 base from J, the gap between germline ends came to 18 bases. The CDR3 nucleotides are TGTGCCAGCTCACAACAGTGGGTCCCTTCCTACGAGCAGTACTTC. Amino acid sequence: CASSQQWVPSYEQYF.

This clone was detected only once. This rearrangement joins TRBV7-6 to TRBJ2-2; D not resolved. This CDR3 spans 13 amino acids. Germline V CDR1 and CDR2: SGHVS, FNYEAQ. V was trimmed by 5 bases and J by 7 bases, leaving 11 bases between them. The CDR3 sequence: CASSLKFGGELFF. As DNA, the CDR3 is TGTGCCAGCAGCCTAAAGTTTGGCGGGGAGCTGTTTTTT.

The chain couples TRBV12-5 to TRBJ2-1; perhaps TRBD1 as D (6 bases). V dropped 1 base and J dropped 10 bases, with 14 bases sitting between them. The germline V gene has CDR1 LGHNT and CDR2 FRNRAP. The CDR3 extends over 14 amino acids. CDR3 residues: CASGLAQGQGEQFF. Here the CDR3 DNA reads TGTGCTAGTGGTTTGGCGCAGGGGCAGGGAGAGCAGTTCTTC.

The V gene is TRBV7-8, the J gene TRBJ1-3; 11 positions agree with TRBD1. J lost 0 bases, V lost 5 bases, and 3 bases had no gene match. Per germline, CDR1 SGHVS and CDR2 FQNEAQ. The CDR3 contains 16 residues. The CDR3 DNA reads TGTGCCAGCAGCACCGGGACAGGGGGCTCTGGAAACACCATATATTTT. This translates into CASSTGTGGSGNTIYF.

The chain uses TRBV27 and TRBJ1-1; D may be TRBD1 (5 bases). Germline-derived CDR1 and CDR2 are MNHEY and SMNVEV (reference sequence). V shed 8 bases and J shed 6 bases, with 10 bases lying between them. The CDR3 consists of 11 residues. The CDR3 reads CASLWGAEAFF. For the CDR3, the DNA is TGTGCCAGCTTATGGGGGGCTGAAGCTTTCTTT.

V gene TRBV7-6 combines with J gene TRBJ2-1; D is possibly TRBD1 (5 bases). Germline V gene sequence: CDR1 SGHVS, CDR2 FNYEAQ. The V end lost 5 bases, the J end lost 4 bases, and 6 bases lay between the germline ends. The CDR3 totals 12 residues. CDR3 nucleotide sequence: TGTGCCAGCAGCCCAGGGTACAATGAGCAGTTCTTC. It translates to CASSPGYNEQFF.

There are a few counts of this clone. V usage is TRBV7-9 and J usage is TRBJ1-6, with D possibly TRBD1 on 5 matching bases. CDR1 is SEHNR and CDR2 is FQNEAQ in the germline V gene (reference sequence). This CDR3 spans 15 amino acids. V lost 5 bases and J 7 bases, leaving 15 bases between the germline ends. This CDR3 reads CASSPIRGINSPLHF. CDR3 in DNA: TGTGCCAGCAGCCCGATTCGGGGGATAAATTCACCCCTCCACTTT.

This chain connects TRBV30 to TRBJ1-3; the D is unclear. The CDR3 is 15 amino acids. CDR1 is GTSNPN and CDR2 is SVGIG in the germline V gene (reference sequence). Trimming pared 1 base from V and 0 bases from J, leaving 10 bases between. CDR3 nucleotide sequence: TGTGCCTGGAGTGGGAGGGTCCTCTCTGGAAACACCATATATTTT. Protein sequence: CAWSGRVLSGNTIYF.

The chain's CDR3 is CASSSSGAAVDTQYF. For the CDR3, the DNA is TGTGCCAGCAGCTCTAGCGGGGCCGCCGTGGATACGCAGTATTTT. The chain joins TRBV9 to TRBJ2-3, with 9 bases lining up with TRBD2. Trimming removed 4 bases from V and 6 bases from J; junction bases left unmatched: 9. This CDR3 contains 15 residues. Germline V lookup: CDR1 SGDLS, CDR2 YYNGEE.

The CDR3 coding sequence is TGTGCCAGCAGCCCGAGTAGCGGGGGCCTCGAGGAGACCCAGTACTTC. It yields the protein CASSPSSGGLEETQYF. J is TRBJ2-5 and V is TRBV9; the match to TRBD2 covers 9 bases. Germline V gene lookup returns CDR1 SGDLS and CDR2 YYNGEE. The length of the CDR3 is 16 residues. Unmatched junction bases numbered 12, after V lost 4 bases and J lost 5 bases. The complete variable domain, with remaining parts taken from reference TRBV9 and TRBJ2-5, reads DSGVTQTPKHLITATGQRVTLRCSPRSGDLSVYWYQQSLDQGLQFLIQYYNGEERAKGNILERFSAQQFPDLHSELNLSSLELGDSALYFCASSPSSGGLEETQYFGPGTRLLVL.

V gene TRBV2 combines with J gene TRBJ1-1; D may be TRBD1 (6 bases). Germline lookup yields CDR1 SNHLY and CDR2 FYNNEI. V dropped 4 bases and J dropped 0 bases, with 9 bases sitting between them. This CDR3 is 14 amino acids long. CDR3 sequence reads: CASSVRTVNTEAFF. DNA for the CDR3: TGTGCCAGCAGTGTTCGGACAGTGAACACTGAAGCTTTCTTT.

The rearrangement uses TRBV5-4 and TRBJ2-7, with 13 bases fitting TRBD2. Germline-derived CDR1 and CDR2 are SGHNT and YYREEE (reference sequence). J was trimmed by 6 bases and V by 0 bases; bases with no gene match: 3. The CDR3 spans 15 residues. The CDR3 here is CASSLGLAGGREQYF. The CDR3 region has the DNA TGTGCCAGCAGCTTGGGACTAGCGGGGGGACGCGAGCAGTACTTC. The full variable domain, its missing parts supplied by reference TRBV5-4 and TRBJ2-7, is ETGVTQSPTHLIKTRGQQVTLRCSSQSGHNTVSWYQQALGQGPQFIFQYYREEENGRGNFPPRFSGLQFPNYSSELNVNALELDDSALYLCASSLGLAGGREQYFGPGTRLTVT.

The CDR3 DNA follows: TGTGCCAGCAGCCAGCTAGGTGCAGATACGCAGTATTTT. Protein sequence: CASSQLGADTQYF. The chain couples TRBV7-9 to TRBJ2-3; the D is unclear. Germline V gene sequence: CDR1 SEHNR, CDR2 FQNEAQ (reference sequence). CDR3 length: 13 amino acids. The ends were cut back, 5 bases at V and 4 bases at J, with 10 bases in the middle.

The genes are TRBV7-9 and TRBJ2-7, with 10 bases identical to TRBD1. In germline, CDR1 is SEHNR, CDR2 FQNEAQ (reference sequence). The CDR3 loop spans 13 amino acids. Trimming removed 5 bases from V and 5 bases from J; junction bases left unmatched: 3. The CDR3 reads CASSRGQGNEQYF. The DNA of the CDR3 is TGTGCCAGCAGCCGGGGACAGGGGAACGAGCAGTACTTC.

The rearrangement uses TRBV14 and TRBJ1-2, with a weak D call TRBD1 (6 bases). Germline lookup yields CDR1 SGHDN and CDR2 FVKESK. This CDR3 is 14 amino acids long. Trimming removed 0 bases from V and 7 bases from J, with 12 bases in between. For the CDR3, the DNA is TGTGCCAGCAGCCAAGAGGTCCTCAGGGGTGGCTACACCTTC. This sequence encodes CASSQEVLRGGYTF.